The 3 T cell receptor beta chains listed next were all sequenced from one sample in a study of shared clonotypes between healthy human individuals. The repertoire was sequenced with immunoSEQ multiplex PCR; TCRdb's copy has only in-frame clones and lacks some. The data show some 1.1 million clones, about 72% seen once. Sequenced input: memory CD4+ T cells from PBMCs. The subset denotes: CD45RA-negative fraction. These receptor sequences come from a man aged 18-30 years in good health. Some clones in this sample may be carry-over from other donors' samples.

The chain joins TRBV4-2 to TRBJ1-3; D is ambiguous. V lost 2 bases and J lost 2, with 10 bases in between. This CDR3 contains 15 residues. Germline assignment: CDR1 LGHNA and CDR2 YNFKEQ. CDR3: CASSQPHWPGNTIYF. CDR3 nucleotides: TGTGCCAGCAGCCAACCCCATTGGCCTGGAAACACCATATATTTT.

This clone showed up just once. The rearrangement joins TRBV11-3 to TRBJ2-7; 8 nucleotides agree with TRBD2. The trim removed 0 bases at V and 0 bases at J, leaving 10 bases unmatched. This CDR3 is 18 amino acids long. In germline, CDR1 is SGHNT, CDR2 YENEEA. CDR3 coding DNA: TGTGCCAGCAGCTTAGATGGACTAGCACGCACCGGCTCCTACGAGCAGTACTTC. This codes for CASSLDGLARTGSYEQYF.

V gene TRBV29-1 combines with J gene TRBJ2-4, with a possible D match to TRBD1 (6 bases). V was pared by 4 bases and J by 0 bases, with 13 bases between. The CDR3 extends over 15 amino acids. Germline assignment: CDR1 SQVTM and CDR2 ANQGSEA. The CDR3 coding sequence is TGCAGCGTTGGTGGGGGCACCTTAGCCAAAAACATTCAGTACTTC. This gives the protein CSVGGGTLAKNIQYF. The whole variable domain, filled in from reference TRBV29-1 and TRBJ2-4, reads SAVISQKPSRDICQRGTSLTIQCQVDSQVTMMFWYRQQPGQSLTLIATANQGSEATYESGFVIDKFPISRPNLTFSTLTVSNMSPEDSSIYLCSVGGGTLAKNIQYFGAGTRLSVL.